Reported below is one TCR beta chain. Antigen: not known. The CDR3 is 16 residues long. CDR1 and CDR2 (germline): SGHRS, YFSETQ. V lost 1 base, J lost 0 bases, and 10 bases lay in between. The data belong to a study of cytomegalovirus exposure and HLA in healthy donors. Study context: Unique TCR beta sequences numbering approximately 120 million came from about 180 million T cells in an earlier analysis.

13 Jbeta primers and 60 Vbeta primers were used for the PCR. Libraries were prepared by immunoSEQ multiplex PCR; TCRdb keeps only in-frame clonotypes and omits some of them. The sample shows about 93,000 clones, around four fifths of them seen only once. Overall study findings and caveats: An observed cluster of highly shared sequence variants was recorded as a likely sequencing artifact. Approximately 17,000 TCR beta sequences were associated with HLA alleles at 0.05 false discovery rate in a later analysis. TCR beta V- and J-gene trimming was later associated with a missense DCLRE1C variant.

The clonotype originates from a woman in her forties in good health and CMV-seronegative. The chain uses TRBV5-1 and TRBJ1-4, with a possible D match to TRBD1 (6 bases). Sequenced sample: PBMCs. The chain's CDR3 is CASSLTGPSTNEKLFF. For the CDR3, the DNA is TGCGCCAGCAGCTTGACAGGGCCTTCAACTAATGAAAAACTGTTTTTT. The whole variable domain, filled in from reference TRBV5-1 and TRBJ1-4, reads KAGVTQTPRYLIKTRGQQVTLSCSPISGHRSVSWYQQTPGQGLQFLFEYFSETQRNKGNFPGRFSGRQFSNSRSEMNVSTLELGDSALYLCASSLTGPSTNEKLFFGSGTQLSVL.